This T cell receptor (beta chain) comes out of a study of somatic mutations in cytotoxic T cells in rheumatoid arthritis. Study context: Patient blood, which was peripheral blood collected as 30 ml EDTA, was drawn right after diagnosis and before any treatment started. Flow sorting of some V beta antibody-stained T cells reached nearly 100% purity, with V beta1+ cells also TCRB-sequenced.

The CDR3 sequence is 16 residues long. Losses at the gene ends were 5 bases for V and 5 bases for J; bases not matched to a gene: 14. CDR1 and CDR2 from the germline V gene are SGHTA and FQGTGA. Authors' methods: In patients, CD8+ clones bigger than 1% rarely had the same sequence as a published virus-specific TCRB. Produced via immunoSEQ multiplex PCR; TCRdb's table is partial and in-frame only. V, J and clone size reflect that table, while D and trimming were determined from the DNA. The sample consists of 10,000 to 12,000 clones, around 89% of them appearing once. General study points: CD8+ T-cell clonality did not differ significantly between rheumatoid arthritis patients and age-matched healthy controls.

Comment on this clone: Antigen specificity is unknown.

This TCR was sampled from a woman between 18 and 30 years old with rheumatoid arthritis. The specimen was CD4+ T cells sorted from blood. The genes are TRBV7-3 and TRBJ1-1; the match to TRBD1 covers 7 bases. CDR3 in DNA: TGTGCCAGCAGCCCCGACAGGGTAGGGGTTGGGACTGAAGCTTTCTTT. Translated: CASSPDRVGVGTEAFF.